The 31 T cell receptor beta chains below all came from one sample that was sequenced in a study of T-cell memory formation after mild COVID-19. Each CDR3 protein is one row after TCRdb ran MiXCR on the 5' RACE reads. Among fewer than 350,000 distinct CDR3 sequences, less than 20% were seen once, and the ten largest hold 20% to 25%. The sample consisted of PBMCs or a T cell subset sorted from them (not recorded which). Receptors were obtained from a man between 18 and 29 years old who had mild COVID-19 (a few samples of this study predate the infection). Cell type and time point are not known.

The V call is TRBV20-1, the J call TRBJ1-2; a possible D gene is TRBD1 (6 bases). The CDR3 covers 16 residues. Germline CDR1 reads DFQATT; CDR2 reads SNEGSKA (reference sequence). V lost 1 base to trimming and J lost 0 bases, with 15 bases between them. CDR3 residues: CSARALDSDTNYGYTF. The CDR3 region has the DNA TGCAGTGCTAGAGCCCTGGACAGTGATACTAACTATGGCTACACCTTC.

Concerning this clonotype itself: A much larger clone lies a single base off, so this may be a read error. The chain is built from TRBV5-1 and TRBJ2-4; D possibly uses TRBD1 or TRBD2 (6 bases each). The length of the CDR3 is 13 residues. Germline CDR1 and CDR2: SGHRS and YFSETQ. CDR3 sequence (DNA): TGCGCCAGCAGCTGGGGGGCCAACAACATTCAGTACTTC. As protein: CASSWGANNIQYF.

This clonotype has a single count. J is TRBJ2-2 and V is TRBV7-6; 7 bases match TRBD2. Trimming cost V 9 bases and J 3 bases; bases outside gene matches: 13. Germline CDR1 reads SGHVS; CDR2 reads FNYEAQ. CDR3 length: 16 residues. Here the CDR3 reads CARSPVKRGDTGELFF. CDR3 sequence (DNA): TGTGCCAGAAGCCCAGTCAAGCGGGGAGACACCGGGGAGCTGTTTTTT.

This clonotype was observed at least ten times. The rearrangement links TRBV6-6 to TRBJ2-7, with D hard to call. Germline CDR1 is MNHNY and CDR2 is SVGAGI (reference sequence). Trimming cost V 4 bases and J 6 bases, with 19 bases left between them. This CDR3 is built from 15 residues. The CDR3 protein is CASSSGRGRSIEQYF. The CDR3 DNA follows: TGTGCCAGCAGTTCGGGCCGAGGACGGTCTATCGAGCAGTACTTC.

This clonotype was counted between two and nine times. The V and J genes are TRBV6-6 and TRBJ2-5, with 8 bases lining up with TRBD1. The germline V gene encodes CDR1 MNHNY and CDR2 SVGAGI (reference sequence). This CDR3 contains 14 residues. The J segment lost 5 bases and the V segment lost 2 bases, leaving 4 bases of the junction unmatched. The CDR3 DNA is TGTGCCAGCAGTTACGGGACAGGCAATGAGACCCAGTACTTC. Translating gives CASSYGTGNETQYF.

This chain links TRBV6-2 or TRBV6-3 with TRBJ2-7; 9 bases align to TRBD1. With V trimmed by 5 bases and J by 5 bases, 10 bases remained unmatched. Germline-derived CDR1 and CDR2 are MNHEY and SVGEGT. The CDR3 spans 15 residues. CDR3 sequence reads: CASSRSGTGFNEQYF. In DNA form, the CDR3 reads TGTGCCAGCAGTCGATCCGGGACAGGGTTCAACGAGCAGTACTTC.

This clonotype was observed a handful of times. V usage is TRBV4-1 and J usage is TRBJ1-1; 7 bases line up with TRBD1. This CDR3 contains 15 residues. V gave up 1 base and J gave up 10 bases; unmatched junction bases: 12. Germline assignment: CDR1 MGHRA and CDR2 YSYEKL. The CDR3 bases are TGCGCCAGCAGCCAAGTGTCGGCGAGGGGGCAGGTAGCTTTCTTT. Protein: CASSQVSARGQVAFF.

This rearrangement joins TRBV5-1 to TRBJ2-1; maybe TRBD1 (5 bases). Germline-derived CDR1 and CDR2 are SGHRS and YFSETQ. The CDR3 covers 14 residues. V lost 2 bases, J lost 8 bases, and 14 bases lay in between. The CDR3: CASSLGVGSDEQFF. The DNA for the CDR3 is TGCGCCAGCAGCTTAGGGGTCGGCAGCGATGAGCAGTTCTTC.

The CDR3 bases are TGTGCCAGCAGTTTCGGGGGCCCCACCTACGAGCAGTACTTC. The encoded protein is CASSFGGPTYEQYF. The chain employs TRBV27 and TRBJ2-7; D may correspond to TRBD1 or TRBD2 (6 bases each). Germline CDR1 MNHEY, CDR2 SMNVEV (reference sequence). The CDR3 runs 14 residues. The V end lost 3 bases, the J end lost 2 bases, and 11 bases lay between the germline ends.

This clonotype showed up just a few times. The rearrangement joins TRBV24-1 to TRBJ2-1; 16 bases fit TRBD2. The CDR3 runs to 15 residues. Per the germline V gene, CDR1 is KGHDR and CDR2 is SFDVKD. V trimming: 3 bases; J trimming: 10 bases; junction bases outside the gene matches: 2. CDR3 in DNA: TGTGCCACCAGTGATGGGACTAGCGGGGGGGCAGAGCAGTTCTTC. Encoded protein: CATSDGTSGGAEQFF.

The chain carries TRBV18 and TRBJ1-2; weak D call: TRBD1 (5 bases). The germline V and J ends were trimmed by 4 bases and 0 bases, with 15 bases remaining between them. The CDR3 contains 16 residues. CDR1 and CDR2 from the germline V gene are KGHSH and LQKENI. Here the CDR3 DNA reads TGTGCCAGCTCACGATCAGACAGTTCTTCTAACTATGGCTACACCTTC. Its translation is CASSRSDSSSNYGYTF.

The chain is built from TRBV20-1 and TRBJ1-1; D may be TRBD1 (6 bases). The CDR3 extends over 12 amino acids. Looked up from germline, CDR1 is DFQATT and CDR2 is SNEGSKA (reference sequence). In DNA, the CDR3 is TGCAGCGCGGCGGGGGGCAACACTGAAGCTTTCTTT. This codes for CSAAGGNTEAFF.

This clonotype was observed once. The J gene is TRBJ1-1, the V gene TRBV9; D perhaps matches TRBD1 (5 bases). Trimming cost V 0 bases and J 4 bases, with 10 bases left between them. This CDR3 has 14 residues. Germline values: CDR1 SGDLS, CDR2 YYNGEE. CDR3 in DNA: TGTGCCAGCAGCGTAGGTGGGGGGAGCACTGAAGCTTTCTTT. It codes for CASSVGGGSTEAFF. Looking up the rest from reference TRBV9 and TRBJ1-1 gives the full variable domain: DSGVTQTPKHLITATGQRVTLRCSPRSGDLSVYWYQQSLDQGLQFLIQYYNGEERAKGNILERFSAQQFPDLHSELNLSSLELGDSALYFCASSVGGGSTEAFFGQGTRLTVV.

This clonotype occurred a few times. The chain carries TRBV6-5 and TRBJ1-6; D is ambiguous. The germline V gene has CDR1 MNHEY and CDR2 SVGAGI. Trimming left V 6 bases short and J 8 bases short, with 11 bases between. The CDR3 has 13 amino acids. CDR3 amino acids: CASSNTGYSPLHF. CDR3 in DNA: TGTGCCAGCAGCAATACGGGTTATTCACCCCTCCACTTT.

The genes are TRBV18 and TRBJ1-4; D is unresolved. V was cut by 5 bases and J by 0 bases, with 13 bases left in between. Germline assignment: CDR1 KGHSH and CDR2 LQKENI. CDR3 length: 16 amino acids. CDR3: CASSSLMGATNEKLFF. The CDR3 DNA is TGTGCCAGCTCATCCTTAATGGGAGCAACTAATGAAAAACTGTTTTTT. The full variable domain, rest sourced from reference TRBV18 and TRBJ1-4, is NAGVMQNPRHLVRRRGQEARLRCSPMKGHSHVYWYRQLPEEGLKFMVYLQKENIIDESGMPKERFSAEFPKEGPSILRIQQVVRGDSAAYFCASSSLMGATNEKLFFGSGTQLSVL.

This clonotype appeared a few times. The V gene is TRBV20-1, the J gene TRBJ2-3, with D possibly TRBD2 on 6 matching bases. CDR1 is DFQATT, CDR2 SNEGSKA, per germline (reference sequence). The CDR3 sequence is 15 residues long. With 5 bases removed from V and 2 bases from J, the gap between germline ends came to 17 bases. CDR3: CSARRDSRPTDTQYF. CDR3 DNA: TGCAGTGCTCGCCGGGACTCCCGACCCACAGATACGCAGTATTTT.

The sample holds many counts of this clonotype. V and J are TRBV7-2 and TRBJ2-1; 8 nucleotides line up with TRBD1. Germline V gene lookup returns CDR1 SGHTA and CDR2 FQGNSA. Trimming removed 1 base from V and 10 bases from J; junction bases left unmatched: 6. The CDR3 is made up of 14 amino acids. DNA for the CDR3: TGTGCCAGCAGCTTAGAGAGGGCAGGGGGCGAGCAGTTCTTC. This sequence encodes CASSLERAGGEQFF. Full variable domain (remainder filled in from reference TRBV7-2 and TRBJ2-1): GAGVSQSPSNKVTEKGKDVELRCDPISGHTALYWYRQSLGQGLEFLIYFQGNSAPDKSGLPSDRFSAERTGGSVSTLTIQRTQQEDSAVYLCASSLERAGGEQFFGPGTRLTVL.

The rearrangement joins TRBV10-3 to TRBJ2-5; 7 nucleotides line up with TRBD2. V was pared by 6 bases and J by 2 bases, with 6 bases of the junction left unmatched. Per germline, CDR1 ENHRY and CDR2 SYGVKD. CDR3 length equals 14 residues. The chain's CDR3 is CAIRPSGGQETQYF. The CDR3 nucleotides are TGTGCCATCAGACCCTCGGGGGGTCAAGAGACCCAGTACTTC.

This chain connects TRBV24-1 to TRBJ2-1, with 9 positions matching TRBD1. Germline trimming cut 4 bases from V and 8 bases from J; bases unmatched to any gene: 5. The germline V gene encodes CDR1 KGHDR and CDR2 SFDVKD. This CDR3 comprises 14 residues. CDR3 DNA: TGTGCCACCAGTGACACTCGGACAGGGGATGAGCAGTTCTTC. It is translated as CATSDTRTGDEQFF.

The gene calls are TRBV5-1 and TRBJ2-2; TRBD1 aligns across 9 bases. Germline lookup yields CDR1 SGHRS and CDR2 YFSETQ. The CDR3 covers 18 residues. The V and J ends lost 2 bases and 3 bases, in that order; junction bases with no gene match: 11. CDR3 DNA sequence: TGCGCCAGCAGCTTCCTTTCCAGGACAGGGGATCACACCGGGGAGCTGTTTTTT. Amino acid sequence: CASSFLSRTGDHTGELFF.

This clonotype was detected only a few times. This sequence joins TRBV5-6 and TRBJ2-3, with 7 nucleotides matching TRBD1. V gave up 2 bases and J gave up 1 base; unmatched junction bases: 4. The CDR3 has 15 residues. Germline assignment: CDR1 SGHDT and CDR2 YYEEEE. DNA for the CDR3: TGTGCCAGCAGCTTCGGGACAGCCCGCACAGATACGCAGTATTTT. Translation: CASSFGTARTDTQYF.

This clonotype occurred a few times. The chain recombines TRBV4-1 with TRBJ1-3; D might be TRBD1 (5 bases). Germline lookup yields CDR1 MGHRA and CDR2 YSYEKL. Trimming removed 0 bases at V and 7 bases at J, with 7 bases between. The CDR3 runs 13 residues. CDR3 protein: CASSQDEGNTIYF. CDR3 nucleotides: TGCGCCAGCAGCCAAGATGAGGGGAACACCATATATTTT.

The chain recombines TRBV15 with TRBJ1-2; D is perhaps TRBD1 (5 bases). Trimming stripped 0 bases from V and 5 bases from J, with 7 bases between. CDR3 size: 13 residues. The germline gives CDR1 LNHNV, CDR2 YYDKDF (reference sequence). CDR3: CATSRDRDYGYTF. As DNA, the CDR3 is TGTGCCACCAGCAGAGACAGGGATTATGGCTACACCTTC.

The chain recombines TRBV14 with TRBJ1-2; tentatively, D is TRBD1 (6 bases). Trimming took 0 bases from V and 5 from J, leaving 16 bases between them. This CDR3 comprises 16 residues. Germline V gives CDR1 SGHDN, CDR2 FVKESK. CDR3: CASSQDLWGLTYGYTF. CDR3 nucleotide sequence: TGTGCCAGCAGCCAAGATCTTTGGGGGCTAACATATGGCTACACCTTC. Using reference TRBV14 and TRBJ1-2 for the parts outside the CDR3, the full variable domain is EAGVTQFPSHSVIEKGQTVTLRCDPISGHDNLYWYRRVMGKEIKFLLHFVKESKQDESGMPNNRFLAERTGGTYSTLKVQPAELEDSGVYFCASSQDLWGLTYGYTFGSGTRLTVV.

The chain couples TRBV9 to TRBJ1-2; TRBD1 matches 7 bases. V shed 0 bases and J 4 bases; nucleotides not matched to a gene: 6. Germline V gene sequence: CDR1 SGDLS, CDR2 YYNGEE. CDR3 size: 15 residues. The CDR3 coding sequence is TGTGCCAGCAGCGTAGCGGCGGGACAGTTCTATGGCTACACCTTC. Translated: CASSVAAGQFYGYTF.

This clonotype turned up a few times. V and J are TRBV29-1 and TRBJ2-3; D is ambiguous. CDR3 length: 11 amino acids. The V gene's germline CDR1 is SQVTM and CDR2 ANQGSEA. Trimming removed 7 bases at V and 4 bases at J, with 9 bases between. The DNA of the CDR3 is TGCAGCGCACAAGAAGCAGATACGCAGTATTTT. Residues: CSAQEADTQYF.

This clonotype has ten or more counts. This chain joins TRBV5-1 and TRBJ1-1; D is undetermined. CDR3 length: 13 residues. Looked up from germline, CDR1 is SGHRS and CDR2 is YFSETQ. Trimming cost V 2 bases and J 2 bases, with 7 bases left between them. CDR3 in amino acids: CASSFRGNTEAFF. The CDR3 DNA reads TGCGCCAGCAGCTTCCGGGGTAACACTGAAGCTTTCTTT.

This clonotype occurred many times. The chain joins TRBV12-3 or TRBV12-4 to TRBJ2-1; 7 positions match TRBD1. The CDR3 has 15 amino acids. J gave up 4 bases and V 8 bases, and 11 bases lay outside the gene matches. The CDR3 DNA is TGTGCCAGCCTTTCGCTAGGGGGCGGTTACAATGAGCAGTTCTTC. Translation: CASLSLGGGYNEQFF.

In nucleotides, the CDR3 is TGTGCCAGCAGCTTAGATTTCTCCAATGAGCAGTTCTTC. This codes for CASSLDFSNEQFF. The J gene is TRBJ2-1, the V gene TRBV11-2; D ambiguous. Trimming removed 0 bases at V and 6 bases at J, with 6 bases between. CDR1 is SGHAT and CDR2 is FQNNGV in the germline V gene. CDR3 length: 13 residues. Using reference TRBV11-2 and TRBJ2-1 for the parts outside the CDR3, the full variable domain is EAGVAQSPRYKIIEKRQSVAFWCNPISGHATLYWYQQILGQGPKLLIQFQNNGVVDDSQLPKDRFSAERLKGVDSTLKIQPAKLEDSAVYLCASSLDFSNEQFFGPGTRLTVL.

This clonotype was seen more than once but under ten times. The chain uses TRBV12-3 or TRBV12-4 and TRBJ1-2; no clear D gene. V lost 3 bases to trimming and J lost 1 base, with 6 bases between them. This CDR3 region has 13 residues. The CDR3 region is CASSFGSNYGYTF. CDR3 coding DNA: TGTGCCAGCAGTTTTGGGAGTAACTATGGCTACACCTTC.

V gene TRBV6-2 or TRBV6-3 combines with J gene TRBJ2-3, with TRBD2 matching over 10 bases. This CDR3 contains 15 residues. Germline V gene sequence: CDR1 MNHEY, CDR2 SVGEGT. After removal of 9 bases from V and 6 bases from J, the junction contained 12 bases not matched to a gene. CDR3: CASVERGGLLDTQYF. The CDR3 nucleotides are TGTGCCAGTGTCGAGCGGGGGGGCCTGCTTGATACGCAGTATTTT.